The clone carrying this T cell receptor beta chain has a handful of counts. Antigen: not known. The method was immunoSEQ multiplex PCR; TCRdb's version includes in-frame clones alone and lacks a portion of them. The table has about 51,000 clones, over 75% seen once. V lost 5 bases and J lost 5; bases outside the gene matches: 4. The CDR3 has 14 residues. Per the germline V gene, CDR1 is SGHTA and CDR2 is FQGNSA. The data originate from a study of a mutant IDH1 vaccine in newly diagnosed glioma. Study-wide findings and caveats: Immune responses induced by vaccination arose in 93.3% of the patients.

Time point reported: week 5, during vaccination. Alongside topical imiquimod, each dose of vaccine comprised 300 ug of mutant IDH1 20-mer peptide. This TCR came from a man aged 45 to 65 with glioma. The sample here was PBMCs, taken from a glioma patient whose treatment included an IDH1 peptide vaccine. The rearrangement links TRBV7-2 to TRBJ2-2, with 8 bases matching TRBD1. Here the CDR3 reads CASSPDRGTGELFF. The CDR3 DNA reads TGTGCCAGCAGCCCAGACAGGGGAACCGGGGAGCTGTTTTTT. The variable domain in full, with the rest retrieved from reference TRBV7-2 and TRBJ2-2, is GAGVSQSPSNKVTEKGKDVELRCDPISGHTALYWYRQSLGQGLEFLIYFQGNSAPDKSGLPSDRFSAERTGGSVSTLTIQRTQQEDSAVYLCASSPDRGTGELFFGEGSRLTVL.